This entry lists 27 T cell receptor beta chains sequenced from one sample in a study of blood T cells in healthy people across ages (dated by TCRdb to the mid-2010s). The library was obtained by 5' RACE. This sample was sequenced with an Illumina HiSeq 2500. A second PCR of about 7 to 12 cycles was run with a J-beta primer mix and a sample-barcoded 5' primer. TCRdb took the public reads, trimmed them with fastp at Q25, ran MiXCR for clone calling and kept in-frame beta chains. Identical CDR3 protein sequences are pooled into one entry, listed with their most common genes and DNA. This sample holds some 640,000 distinct CDR3 sequences; 45% to 50% were observed only once. Roughly 31% of the sample is held by the ten biggest clonotypes. The sample taken for sequencing was blood. The receptors shown here come from a woman in her sixties or seventies in good health.

The chain joins TRBV28 to TRBJ2-2; the D call may be TRBD1 or TRBD2 (5 bases each). Germline CDR1 MDHEN, CDR2 SYDVKM. CDR3 length equals 13 residues. V lost 11 bases and J 0 bases, leaving 10 bases between the germline ends. This CDR3 is CASGDANTGELFF. The CDR3 DNA reads as TGTGCCTCCGGGGACGCGAACACCGGGGAGCTGTTTTTT. Combining the CDR3 with reference TRBV28 and TRBJ2-2 gives the whole variable domain DVKVTQSSRYLVKRTGEKVFLECVQDMDHENMFWYRQDPGLGLRLIYFSYDVKMKEKGDIPEGYSVSREKKERFSLILESASTNQTSMYLCASGDANTGELFFGEGSRLTVL.

Of note for this clonotype: A single base separates this from a much larger clone, so it may be a read error. J is TRBJ2-5 and V is TRBV20-1, with D maybe TRBD2 (6 bases). The CDR3 consists of 12 residues. The V gene lost 5 bases and the J gene lost 9 bases, with 16 bases spanning the gap. CDR1 is DFQATT, CDR2 SNEGSKA, per germline (reference sequence). CDR3 in DNA: TGCAGTGCTGTCCTAGCGCAGGAGGCCCAGTACTTC. The encoded protein is CSAVLAQEAQYF.

J is TRBJ1-2 and V is TRBV27, with D unclear. The CDR3 is 13 residues long. In germline, CDR1 is MNHEY, CDR2 SMNVEV (reference sequence). V dropped 6 bases and J dropped 8 bases, with 16 bases sitting between them. CDR3 amino acids: CASSLRPALGYTF. CDR3 DNA sequence: TGTGCCAGCAGCCTACGACCCGCACTCGGCTACACCTTC.

This chain joins TRBV15 and TRBJ2-7; no definite D call. Germline loops: CDR1 LNHNV, CDR2 YYDKDF (reference sequence). The CDR3 spans 14 residues. Trimming removed 0 bases from V and 3 bases from J, with 9 bases in between. CDR3 in amino acids: CATSRETADYEQYF. CDR3 coding DNA: TGTGCCACCAGCAGAGAGACCGCCGACTACGAGCAGTACTTC.

This clonotype appeared a few times. The gene calls are TRBV7-2 and TRBJ2-7; 7 bases align to TRBD2. This CDR3 is built from 14 residues. J was trimmed by 5 bases and V by 2 bases; bases with no gene match: 6. Germline CDR1 reads SGHTA; CDR2 reads FQGNSA. CDR3 nucleotide sequence: TGTGCCAGCAGCTTATGGGAGGGGAGCCACGAGCAGTACTTC. Encoded protein: CASSLWEGSHEQYF.

This clonotype was counted only a few times. The chain uses TRBV20-1 and TRBJ2-1; unclear D gene. Germline lookup yields CDR1 DFQATT and CDR2 SNEGSKA (reference sequence). The CDR3 extends over 16 amino acids. Trimming cost V 6 bases and J 0 bases, with 18 bases left between them. In DNA, the CDR3 is TGCAGTGCAAGCCCCCGCGCTAAGAGCTCCTACAATGAGCAGTTCTTC. Translating it yields CSASPRAKSSYNEQFF.

This clonotype came up a few times. This chain uses TRBV28 with TRBJ2-7; no definite D call. CDR3 length: 12 residues. Trimming took 1 base from V and 7 from J, leaving 8 bases between them. Germline CDR1 and CDR2: MDHEN and SYDVKM. As DNA, the CDR3 is TGTGCCAGCAGTTTATTATCGTTAGAGCAGTACTTC. This codes for CASSLLSLEQYF.

This clonotype has just one count. V gene TRBV20-1 combines with J gene TRBJ1-2; D gene ambiguous. V lost 2 bases to trimming and J lost 3 bases, with 16 bases between them. CDR3 length: 15 amino acids. Germline assignment: CDR1 DFQATT and CDR2 SNEGSKA (reference sequence). The CDR3 coding sequence is TGCAGTGCTAGACCTCGGGAACCTACACACTATGGCTACACCTTC. It specifies CSARPREPTHYGYTF.

The CDR3 DNA sequence: TGCAGTGCCCCGGTTGGGGGCTATAGCAATCAGCCCCAGCATTTT. Its translation is CSAPVGGYSNQPQHF. J is TRBJ1-5 and V is TRBV20-1, with D perhaps TRBD1 (6 bases). Germline CDR1 is DFQATT and CDR2 is SNEGSKA (reference sequence). The CDR3 consists of 15 residues. Trimming took 6 bases from V and 0 from J, leaving 15 bases between them.

This sequence joins TRBV7-8 and TRBJ2-5, with TRBD2 matching over 10 bases. The CDR3 sequence is 15 residues long. Germline lookup yields CDR1 SGHVS and CDR2 FQNEAQ. The V segment lost 1 base and the J segment 11 bases; nucleotides outside the gene matches: 10. CDR3 DNA sequence: TGTGCCAGCAGCTTAGGGCTAGCGGGAGACAATGAGCAGTACTTC. Translated: CASSLGLAGDNEQYF.

This chain connects TRBV7-2 to TRBJ2-4; D remains ambiguous. This CDR3 spans 15 amino acids. Per the germline V gene, CDR1 is SGHTA and CDR2 is FQGNSA. Trimming pared 0 bases from V and 2 bases from J, leaving 8 bases between. CDR3 bases: TGTGCCAGCAGCTTAGCTGGGTATACCAAAAACATTCAGTACTTC. It codes for CASSLAGYTKNIQYF.

The chain employs TRBV12-3 or TRBV12-4 and TRBJ1-2; perhaps TRBD1 as D (6 bases). Trimming shortened V by 6 bases and J by 8 bases, and 13 bases separated the two germline ends. CDR3 length: 12 residues. CDR3 in DNA: TGTGCCAGCAGGACAAAGACAGGAGGCTACACCTTC. This translates into CASRTKTGGYTF.

Remarks on this clonotype: Mismatch with germline at one junction end may stem from a read error. The rearrangement uses TRBV4-3 and TRBJ2-3; 9 bases are a match to TRBD2. CDR1 and CDR2 from the germline V gene are LGHNA and YSLEER. This CDR3 comprises 16 residues. The CDR3 coding sequence is TGCGCCAGCGGCCAAGATGGGGCGGGAGGGCCAGATACGCAGTATTTT. It encodes CASGQDGAGGPDTQYF.

This clonotype turned up a few times. The chain combines TRBV4-3 with TRBJ2-7, with D tentatively TRBD2 (5 bases). Trimming took off 2 bases at V and 5 bases at J, with 13 bases between the two ends. The germline V gene has CDR1 LGHNA and CDR2 YSLEER. CDR3 size: 14 residues. This CDR3 is CASSQRSVSDEQYF. CDR3 nucleotide sequence: TGCGCCAGCAGCCAACGTAGCGTAAGTGACGAGCAGTACTTC.

This clonotype was detected only a few times. The J gene is TRBJ2-5, the V gene TRBV5-1; 7 nucleotides agree with TRBD1. There are 16 residues in the CDR3. V shed 0 bases and J 2 bases; nucleotides not matched to a gene: 7. Looked up from germline, CDR1 is SGHRS and CDR2 is YFSETQ. CDR3 nucleotide sequence: TGCGCCAGCAGCTTGGAAGGGGCCAGGGGGCAAGAGACCCAGTACTTC. As protein: CASSLEGARGQETQYF.

V and J are TRBV7-3 and TRBJ2-1; 9 bases map to TRBD1. CDR1 and CDR2 (germline): SGHTA, FQGTGA. The CDR3 has 15 amino acids. Trimming took 5 bases from V and 7 from J; bases not matched to a gene: 9. CDR3 nucleotide sequence: TGTGCCAGCAGCCTCGGACAGGGGATGCTTAATGAGCAGTTCTTC. Protein product: CASSLGQGMLNEQFF.

This clonotype was observed a few times. The chain combines TRBV4-3 with TRBJ1-2; D possibly corresponds to TRBD1 (5 bases). The CDR3 has 14 amino acids. The V end was cut by 3 bases, the J end by 3 bases, with 11 bases between. Germline CDR1 and CDR2: LGHNA and YSLEER. The chain's CDR3 is CASSQDQGHYGYTF. DNA for the CDR3: TGCGCCAGCAGCCAGGATCAGGGCCACTATGGCTACACCTTC.

The chain is built from TRBV5-6 and TRBJ2-5; 10 bases match TRBD1. The end of the DNA is better explained by TRBJ2-7, so the J call may be wrong. This CDR3 region has 14 residues. Germline V gene sequence: CDR1 SGHDT, CDR2 YYEEEE. CDR3 amino acids: CASSFPGTGDEQYF. The CDR3 DNA reads TGTGCCAGCAGCTTTCCCGGGACAGGGGACGAGCAGTACTTC.

The rearrangement joins TRBV20-1 to TRBJ2-4, with D possibly being TRBD2 (5 bases). The J call may not be correct, given that the DNA end is closer to TRBJ2-7. Germline V lookup: CDR1 DFQATT, CDR2 SNEGSKA (reference sequence). The CDR3 spans 13 residues. This CDR3 is CSASLKVGLEQYF. CDR3 bases: TGCAGTGCTTCCCTGAAGGTCGGACTCGAGCAGTACTTC.

The chain employs TRBV7-6 and TRBJ2-7; D not certain. The CDR3 spans 12 residues. Trimming removed 5 bases at V and 3 bases at J, with 8 bases between. Germline lookup yields CDR1 SGHVS and CDR2 FNYEAQ. CDR3 nucleotides: TGTGCCAGCAGCACCATAAACTACGAGCAGTACTTC. It yields the protein CASSTINYEQYF.

J is TRBJ2-1 and V is TRBV18, with 14 bases identical to TRBD2. The CDR3 extends over 18 amino acids. Unmatched junction bases numbered 4, after V lost 2 bases and J lost 1 base. Germline-derived CDR1 and CDR2 are KGHSH and LQKENI. The CDR3 DNA sequence: TGTGCCAGCTCACCAGGGACTAGCGGGAGTAGATCCTACAATGAGCAGTTCTTC. Translating it yields CASSPGTSGSRSYNEQFF.

The rearrangement links TRBV2 to TRBJ2-5; D is unclear. The V end lost 3 bases, the J end lost 8 bases, and 10 bases lay between the germline ends. The CDR3 is 12 amino acids. Germline V gives CDR1 SNHLY, CDR2 FYNNEI. The CDR3 here is CASSDIRATQYF. The CDR3 DNA reads TGTGCCAGCAGTGATATCCGAGCAACCCAGTACTTC.

The chain uses TRBV20-1 and TRBJ2-4, with unresolved D. The J call may be in error: the DNA end matches TRBJ2-7 better. The CDR3 runs 13 residues. Germline-derived CDR1 and CDR2 are DFQATT and SNEGSKA (reference sequence). The CDR3 reads CSAMGILDDEQYF. The CDR3 nucleotides are TGCAGTGCTATGGGGATCCTCGACGACGAGCAGTACTTC.

This clonotype was counted between two and nine times. The genes are TRBV7-2 and TRBJ1-2, with TRBD1 as a possible D gene (6 bases). Trimming removed 3 bases at V and 9 bases at J, with 11 bases between. This CDR3 is 12 amino acids long. Germline CDR1 and CDR2: SGHTA and FQGNSA. The CDR3 sequence: CASSFRGGSYTF. The DNA for the CDR3 is TGTGCCAGCAGCTTCAGGGGAGGGAGCTACACCTTC.

The rearrangement joins TRBV29-1 to TRBJ1-4, with a tentative D call TRBD1 (5 bases). The CDR3 sequence is 12 residues long. The germline CDR1 and CDR2 sequences are SQVTM and ANQGSEA. With 0 bases removed from V and 8 bases from J, the gap between germline ends came to 7 bases. CDR3 DNA: TGCAGCGTTGAAGAGGGGGTGGAAAAACTGTTTTTT. The encoded protein is CSVEEGVEKLFF.

CDR3 sequence (DNA): TGTGCCTGGAGTGTACGGGGCAGGGGGAACTATGGCTACACCTTC. Amino acid sequence: CAWSVRGRGNYGYTF. The chain uses TRBV30 and TRBJ1-2; TRBD1 agrees at 7 bases. Germline CDR1 GTSNPN, CDR2 SVGIG (reference sequence). The CDR3 loop spans 15 amino acids. Trimming removed 0 bases from V and 2 bases from J; junction bases left unmatched: 6.

This clonotype was counted only a few times. The V call is TRBV20-1, the J call TRBJ2-5, with 8 nucleotides matching TRBD1. The J segment lost 4 bases and the V segment lost 0 bases, leaving 10 bases of the junction unmatched. Germline CDR1 is DFQATT and CDR2 is SNEGSKA (reference sequence). The CDR3 extends over 16 amino acids. CDR3 sequence: CSARDLTGAHPETQYF. In DNA, the CDR3 is TGCAGTGCTAGAGATTTGACAGGGGCGCATCCAGAGACCCAGTACTTC.